By sample fraction, the clone carrying this T cell receptor beta chain is medium-sized (0.01 to 0.1%). No antigen is known for it. With MiXCR, TCRdb called clones anew from the PCR reads. The sample lists about 28,000 clones; 15% to 20% were seen once. The V end lost 0 bases, the J end lost 7 bases, and 9 bases lay between the germline ends. The germline V gene has CDR1 MNHEY and CDR2 SVGAGI. The CDR3 consists of 14 residues. The sample is drawn from a study of metastatic and nonmetastatic thyroid tumors. Study-wide findings and caveats: Malignant tumors reportedly showed significantly higher TCR beta diversity than benign nodules in both blood and tumor.

Prior to thyroid surgery, none of the patients had received any treatment. The receptor comes from a female donor with papillary thyroid cancer or a benign thyroid nodule (not recorded which). Some clones in this sample may be carry-over from other donors' samples. The sequenced material came from blood. The V call is TRBV6-5, the J call TRBJ1-4; TRBD1 might be the D (5 bases). The CDR3 region is CASSYSRASEKLFF. In DNA, the CDR3 is TGTGCCAGCAGTTACTCCAGGGCGAGTGAAAAACTGTTTTTT.